Each of the 20 T cell receptor beta chains below was sequenced from the same sample in a study of Tregs in tolerant kidney transplant recipients. Recipients received nonmyeloablative bone marrow transplants from related graft donors, with transient mixed chimerism. TCRdb's copy holds only in-frame clones and misses some; the assay was immunoSEQ multiplex PCR. The data show tens of thousands of clones, with over 85% seen just once and 1.5% to 2% held by the top ten. The sequencing here drew on CD4+ T cells from blood (PBMCs), taken 12 months after the transplant. Receptors were obtained from a human patient who received a combined kidney and bone marrow transplant. Some of the T cells may derive from the graft donor.

V usage is TRBV5-1 and J usage is TRBJ1-2; D is unclear. Germline lookup yields CDR1 SGHRS and CDR2 YFSETQ. With 1 base removed from V and 1 base from J, the gap between germline ends came to 14 bases. CDR3 size: 16 residues. CDR3 sequence (DNA): TGCGCCAGCAGCTTGTCCCAGGTACTGGGTAACTATGGCTACACCTTC. It specifies CASSLSQVLGNYGYTF.

This clone was observed a single time. The rearrangement links TRBV5-5 to TRBJ2-7; D unclear. The CDR3 extends over 12 amino acids. V was shortened by 4 bases and J by 2 bases, with 7 bases between the two germline ends. Germline loops: CDR1 SGHKS, CDR2 YYEKEE (reference sequence). The CDR3 DNA follows: TGTGCCAGCAGCCATGACACCTACGAGCAGTACTTC. Translating it yields CASSHDTYEQYF.

The chain carries TRBV4-1 and TRBJ1-2, with TRBD1 matching over 7 bases. This CDR3 comprises 13 residues. Germline CDR1 is MGHRA and CDR2 is YSYEKL. V shed 2 bases and J 7 bases; nucleotides not matched to a gene: 4. CDR3 amino acids: CASSQPQGSGYTF. In nucleotides, the CDR3 is TGCGCCAGCAGCCAACCACAGGGGTCTGGCTACACCTTC.

The chain joins TRBV30 to TRBJ2-7, with a tentative D call TRBD2 (5 bases). Trimming removed 2 bases from V and 3 bases from J, with 8 bases in between. Looked up from germline, CDR1 is GTSNPN and CDR2 is SVGIG (reference sequence). The CDR3 consists of 12 residues. CDR3 sequence reads: CAWSTGYYEQYF. In DNA, the CDR3 is TGTGCCTGGAGTACGGGGTACTACGAGCAGTACTTC. Drawing the rest from reference TRBV30 and TRBJ2-7, the complete variable domain is SQTIHQWPATLVQPVGSPLSLECTVEGTSNPNLYWYRQAAGRGLQLLFYSVGIGQISSEVPQNLSASRPQDRQFILSSKKLLLSDSGFYLCAWSTGYYEQYFGPGTRLTVT.

The genes are TRBV4-3 and TRBJ2-3, with TRBD1 as a possible D gene (6 bases). Trimming removed 2 bases at V and 2 bases at J, with 17 bases between. Germline V gene sequence: CDR1 LGHNA, CDR2 YSLEER. The CDR3 consists of 17 residues. For the CDR3, the DNA is TGCGCCAGCAGCCAACTGGACAGCGTGGGGCCCACAGATACGCAGTATTTT. Amino acids: CASSQLDSVGPTDTQYF.

This rearrangement joins TRBV4-1 to TRBJ2-5, with 8 positions matching TRBD1. Germline V gene sequence: CDR1 MGHRA, CDR2 YSYEKL. This CDR3 region has 14 residues. V dropped 6 bases and J dropped 5; count of bases not matched to a gene: 8. This chain's CDR3 is CASRPGQGLETQYF. The CDR3 DNA sequence: TGCGCCAGCAGACCCGGACAGGGCCTGGAGACCCAGTACTTC.

The J gene is TRBJ1-2, the V gene TRBV28; D is unresolved. This CDR3 contains 11 residues. Germline CDR1 is MDHEN and CDR2 is SYDVKM. V was clipped by 5 bases and J by 8 bases, with 9 bases between them. CDR3 coding DNA: TGTGCCAGCAGTACCTCGCGGGGCTACACCTTC. Translation gives CASSTSRGYTF.

V usage is TRBV10-3 and J usage is TRBJ1-2; D is undetermined. Trimming shortened V by 0 bases and J by 6 bases, and 8 bases separated the two germline ends. Germline CDR1 ENHRY, CDR2 SYGVKD. The CDR3 runs 13 residues. The CDR3 is CAISESLQDGYTF. The CDR3 DNA sequence: TGTGCCATCAGTGAGTCGCTGCAGGATGGCTACACCTTC.

The rearrangement uses TRBV7-2 and TRBJ2-2; 9 bases map to TRBD1. This CDR3 is built from 15 residues. V trimming: 5 bases; J trimming: 3 bases; junction bases outside the gene matches: 4. Germline V gene lookup returns CDR1 SGHTA and CDR2 FQGNSA. The CDR3 sequence: CASSPRQGDTGELFF. CDR3 bases: TGTGCCAGCAGCCCTAGACAGGGGGACACCGGGGAGCTGTTTTTT.

The chain joins TRBV5-1 to TRBJ2-3, with TRBD2 matching 10 bases. CDR1 is SGHRS and CDR2 is YFSETQ in the germline V gene. With V trimmed by 0 bases and J by 6 bases, 1 base remained unmatched. This CDR3 has 14 amino acids. Here the CDR3 reads CASSLASGGDTQYF. The CDR3 DNA reads as TGCGCCAGCAGCTTGGCTAGCGGGGGCGATACGCAGTATTTT.

This chain links TRBV15 with TRBJ2-7, with 7 bases identical to TRBD1. This CDR3 region has 17 residues. From germline, CDR1 is LNHNV and CDR2 YYDKDF (reference sequence). The junction had 11 bases not matched to a gene; V was cut back by 0 bases and J by 3 bases. The CDR3 is CATSRDLGTAFYYEQYF. CDR3 DNA: TGTGCCACCAGCAGAGATCTCGGGACAGCCTTTTACTACGAGCAGTACTTC.

This rearrangement joins TRBV5-4 to TRBJ2-5, with TRBD2 identical over 10 bases. The junction had 5 bases not matched to a gene; V was cut back by 1 base and J by 5 bases. Germline V gene sequence: CDR1 SGHNT, CDR2 YYREEE (reference sequence). CDR3 length: 15 amino acids. This CDR3 reads CASSLTSGVEETQYF. The CDR3 DNA sequence: TGTGCCAGCAGCTTGACTAGCGGGGTTGAGGAGACCCAGTACTTC.

This clone was counted a few times. The rearrangement uses TRBV28 and TRBJ2-6; 12 bases map to TRBD1. CDR3 length: 17 amino acids. The germline CDR1 and CDR2 sequences are MDHEN and SYDVKM. The V and J ends lost 4 bases and 0 bases, in that order; junction bases with no gene match: 1. The CDR3 sequence: CASSWDRGPSGANVLTF. As DNA, the CDR3 is TGTGCCAGCAGTTGGGACAGGGGGCCCTCTGGGGCCAACGTCCTGACTTTC.

V usage is TRBV7-9 and J usage is TRBJ1-4, with 10 bases identical to TRBD1. With 4 bases clipped from V and 0 bases from J, the junction kept 8 bases outside the gene matches. The CDR3 spans 18 residues. Germline lookup yields CDR1 SEHNR and CDR2 FQNEAQ (reference sequence). CDR3 sequence (DNA): TGTGCCAGCAGCTATGGGACAGGGGAGTCGGCAACTAATGAAAAACTGTTTTTT. Amino acids: CASSYGTGESATNEKLFF.

Remarks on this clone: Other DNA sequences in the same sample also yield this CDR3. The gene calls are TRBV18 and TRBJ1-4; 9 nucleotides match TRBD1. The CDR3 loop spans 14 amino acids. Per germline, CDR1 KGHSH and CDR2 LQKENI. The junction had 4 bases not matched to a gene; V was cut back by 6 bases and J by 5 bases. CDR3 nucleotide sequence: TGTGCCAGCTCGCCCGACAGGGGGAATGAAAAACTGTTTTTT. It is translated as CASSPDRGNEKLFF.

The chain combines TRBV5-5 with TRBJ2-5, with 7 positions matching TRBD2. The CDR3 contains 12 residues. CDR1 and CDR2 from the germline V gene are SGHKS and YYEKEE (reference sequence). V lost 4 bases to trimming and J lost 4 bases; unmatched junction nucleotides: 1. The CDR3 here is CASSPSGETQYF. The CDR3 DNA sequence: TGTGCCAGCAGCCCTAGCGGAGAGACCCAGTACTTC. Together with reference TRBV5-5 and TRBJ2-5, the CDR3 gives the full variable domain: DAGVTQSPTHLIKTRGQQVTLRCSPISGHKSVSWYQQVLGQGPQFIFQYYEKEERGRGNFPDRFSARQFPNYSSELNVNALLLGDSALYLCASSPSGETQYFGPGTRLLVL.

V is TRBV11-3 and J is TRBJ2-2, with TRBD1 as a possible D gene (5 bases). Germline V gives CDR1 SGHNT, CDR2 YENEEA. V was clipped by 5 bases and J by 5 bases, with 18 bases between them. The CDR3 is 16 amino acids. The CDR3 coding sequence is TGTGCCAGCAGCCAAGGACACCCTGAGGATACCGGGGAGCTGTTTTTT. Protein: CASSQGHPEDTGELFF. The full variable domain, completed using reference TRBV11-3 and TRBJ2-2, is EAGVVQSPRYKIIEKKQPVAFWCNPISGHNTLYWYLQNLGQGPELLIRYENEEAVDDSQLPKDRFSAERLKGVDSTLKIQPAELGDSAVYLCASSQGHPEDTGELFFGEGSRLTVL.

The V and J genes are TRBV5-1 and TRBJ2-3; TRBD2 aligns across 12 bases. V lost 4 bases to trimming and J lost 4 bases; unmatched junction nucleotides: 7. Looked up from germline, CDR1 is SGHRS and CDR2 is YFSETQ. The CDR3 loop spans 16 amino acids. The CDR3 DNA reads as TGCGCCAGCAGCGGCTTGACTAGCGGGGGTGCAGATACGCAGTATTTT. Translated, it gives CASSGLTSGGADTQYF.

For the CDR3, the DNA is TGTGCCAGCAGCGGAGAACGTGCCACAGATACGCAGTATTTT. Encoded protein: CASSGERATDTQYF. This chain joins TRBV5-6 and TRBJ2-3; unclear D gene. This CDR3 is 14 amino acids long. Looked up from germline, CDR1 is SGHDT and CDR2 is YYEEEE. V was shortened by 4 bases and J by 2 bases, with 11 bases between the two germline ends.

V and J are TRBV7-6 and TRBJ2-3; 11 nucleotides line up with TRBD2. The ends lost 0 bases at V and 5 bases at J; junction bases unmatched: 7. The CDR3 length is 17 residues. Germline CDR1 SGHVS, CDR2 FNYEAQ. DNA for the CDR3: TGTGCCAGCAGCTTAGCCTCGGGACTAGCGGTTGGAGATACGCAGTATTTT. This sequence encodes CASSLASGLAVGDTQYF.